The source of this T cell receptor (beta chain) is a study of shared clonotypes between healthy human individuals. Both subsets, CD45RA+ naive and CD45RA-negative memory, were split from the CD4+ cells. TCRdb keeps only in-frame clones here, not all; method: immunoSEQ multiplex PCR. The data contain 600,000 to 750,000 clones, approximately 75% of them seen just once; the ten biggest clones take up approximately 2%. V lost 4 bases and J 8 bases, leaving 20 bases between the germline ends. The CDR3 covers 15 residues. Per germline, CDR1 MNHEY and CDR2 SMNVEV (reference sequence). The sample comprised memory CD4+ T cells sorted from blood. Subset described: CD45RA-negative fraction. This TCR came from a woman aged 25 to 39 in good health. The chain carries TRBV27 and TRBJ1-1; no definite D call. CDR3 nucleotide sequence: TGTGCCAGCAGTTCCGCCACGGACGGACGAGGGGAAGCTTTCTTT. It yields the protein CASSSATDGRGEAFF.